The source of this T cell receptor (beta chain) is a study of blood T cell repertoires in COVID-19. As for the study in general: Samples of COVID-19 (acute and convalescent) were obtained from the United States, Italy and Spain. T cells, B-cell-depleted T cells, or PBMCs supplied cDNA or gDNA.

Original handling: From reference gene primer amplification, estimates of nucleated cell counts were derived. Measured with immunoSEQ multiplex PCR; TCRdb has only the in-frame clones, and not every one. V, J and clone size are those of that table, while D and trimming were read from the DNA. The table has more than 15,000 clones, about 80% seen once. The V gene end was trimmed by 5 bases and the J gene end by 2 bases; junction bases not matched to a gene: 6. CDR1 is SGHTA, CDR2 FQGTGA, per germline. CDR3 length equals 15 residues. The chain employs TRBV7-3 and TRBJ2-1; 7 nucleotides line up with TRBD2. This receptor was identified in a man in his sixties with active or convalescent COVID-19. Sample: peripheral blood. The chain's CDR3 is CASSPTSATYNEQFF. DNA of the CDR3: TGTGCCAGCAGCCCAACTAGCGCCACCTACAATGAGCAGTTCTTC.